Shown below are 19 T cell receptor beta chains from a single sample sequenced in a study of beta chain features in type 1 diabetes. Findings and caveats of the study: Shorter TCRB CDR3s, moderately but significantly so, marked every one of the four CD4+ subsets in Type 1 diabetes patients.

Their target antigens are unknown. Expressed TCRB transcripts were sequenced after all isolated RNA was converted to cDNA. Sequenced by immunoSEQ multiplex PCR; TCRdb stores in-frame clones only, minus some. The repertoire includes about 710,000 clones, roughly 13% of them detected once, and 0.035% to 0.04% sits in the top ten. Sequencing input: naive CD4+ T cells from blood. The receptors were gathered from a man aged 18 to 29 with type 1 diabetes.

This clone was counted a few times. The chain joins TRBV14 to TRBJ2-3; unclear D gene. The germline V gene encodes CDR1 SGHDN and CDR2 FVKESK. Trimming stripped 0 bases from V and 6 bases from J, with 13 bases between. This CDR3 is 15 amino acids long. Here the CDR3 reads CASSQDGKGWDTQYF. Written as DNA, the CDR3 is TGTGCCAGCAGCCAAGATGGGAAGGGCTGGGATACGCAGTATTTT.

V usage is TRBV5-1 and J usage is TRBJ2-7; unclear D gene. Trimming cost V 4 bases and J 0 bases, with 11 bases left between them. CDR1 is SGHRS, CDR2 YFSETQ, per germline. There are 14 residues in the CDR3. The CDR3 bases are TGCGCCAGCAGCCGGGTACCTAGCTCCTACGAGCAGTACTTC. It codes for CASSRVPSSYEQYF.

J is TRBJ2-4 and V is TRBV28; the D gene is possibly TRBD1 (6 bases). CDR1 is MDHEN and CDR2 is SYDVKM in the germline V gene. Trimming took off 5 bases at V and 6 bases at J, with 26 bases between the two ends. The length of the CDR3 is 18 residues. CDR3 protein: CASSPPVVGQIRANIQYF. CDR3 DNA: TGTGCCAGCAGTCCCCCGGTCGTAGGACAGATTCGAGCAAACATTCAGTACTTC.

J is TRBJ2-7 and V is TRBV5-1, with D hard to call. Trimming left V 3 bases short and J 0 bases short, with 10 bases between. Looked up from germline, CDR1 is SGHRS and CDR2 is YFSETQ. This CDR3 contains 14 residues. The CDR3 loop is CASSSPTSSYEQYF. DNA for the CDR3: TGCGCCAGCAGCTCCCCGACAAGCTCCTACGAGCAGTACTTC.

This clone has ten or more counts. Germline and junction disagree at one end, which may indicate a read error. The chain joins TRBV30 to TRBJ2-7, with 8 bases aligning to TRBD2. The V gene's germline CDR1 is GTSNPN and CDR2 SVGIG (reference sequence). The CDR3 is 12 amino acids. In nucleotides, the CDR3 is TGTGCCTGGAGTATCGGGACTACCGGGAGGGCCTTC. Translating it yields CAWSIGTTGRAF. Supplemented by reference TRBV30 and TRBJ2-7, the full variable domain reads SQTIHQWPATLVQPVGSPLSLECTVEGTSNPNLYWYRQAAGRGLQLLFYSVGIGQISSEVPQNLSASRPQDRQFILSSKKLLLSDSGFYLCAWSIGTTGRAFGPGTRLTVT.

The V and J genes are TRBV28 and TRBJ2-7; D gene uncertain. This CDR3 has 13 amino acids. Germline values: CDR1 MDHEN, CDR2 SYDVKM. Trimming removed 5 bases at V and 6 bases at J, with 14 bases between. The CDR3: CASSLGPSREQYF. The DNA for the CDR3 is TGTGCCAGCAGTCTCGGGCCTTCGCGCGAGCAGTACTTC.

This chain joins TRBV10-2 and TRBJ2-5; tentatively, D is TRBD2 (5 bases). The CDR3 is made up of 14 amino acids. The ends were cut back, 6 bases at V and 3 bases at J, with 14 bases in the middle. Germline V CDR1 and CDR2: WSHSY, SAAADI. The CDR3 DNA reads as TGCGCCAGCAGGAATACAGCCGGGGAAGAGACCCAGTACTTC. Residues: CASRNTAGEETQYF.

This clone turned up a few times. The rearrangement links TRBV4-1 to TRBJ1-1; 8 bases agree with TRBD1. Per the germline V gene, CDR1 is MGHRA and CDR2 is YSYEKL. J was trimmed by 4 bases and V by 1 base; bases with no gene match: 2. The CDR3 sequence is 14 residues long. CDR3: CASSQVTGGTEAFF. DNA of the CDR3: TGCGCCAGCAGCCAAGTTACAGGGGGCACTGAAGCTTTCTTT.

The chain employs TRBV19 and TRBJ2-1, with D unclear. The CDR3 is 12 amino acids. Germline CDR1 is LNHDA and CDR2 is SQIVND (reference sequence). The V gene lost 8 bases and the J gene lost 7 bases, with 12 bases spanning the gap. CDR3 bases: TGTGCCAGTGGACGATTCCGGAATGAGCAGTTCTTC. Amino acids: CASGRFRNEQFF.

This clone was counted only a few times. The V gene is TRBV7-2, the J gene TRBJ2-2; D ambiguous. The CDR3 is 16 residues long. V was shortened by 5 bases and J by 6 bases, with 19 bases between the two germline ends. The germline gives CDR1 SGHTA, CDR2 FQGNSA. The CDR3 loop reads CASSPSGGSYPGELFF. Here the CDR3 DNA reads TGTGCCAGCAGCCCCTCGGGCGGTTCTTACCCCGGGGAGCTGTTTTTT.

This clone showed up just a few times. This rearrangement joins TRBV9 to TRBJ2-7; D is possibly TRBD1 (6 bases). The CDR3 covers 15 residues. Germline V gene lookup returns CDR1 SGDLS and CDR2 YYNGEE. Trimming took off 1 base at V and 5 bases at J, with 16 bases between the two ends. The CDR3 spells CASSVRQGFLHEQYF. CDR3 coding DNA: TGTGCCAGCAGCGTACGTCAGGGGTTTCTACACGAGCAGTACTTC.

This chain's CDR3 is CASSRAQANYGYTF. The CDR3 DNA is TGTGCCAGCAGTCGCGCCCAGGCTAACTATGGCTACACCTTC. The rearrangement joins TRBV9 to TRBJ1-2; D is ambiguous. V was shortened by 5 bases and J by 0 bases, with 11 bases between the two germline ends. This CDR3 is 14 amino acids long. Germline CDR1 SGDLS, CDR2 YYNGEE.

This clone was recorded a few times. This chain connects TRBV30 to TRBJ1-1; TRBD1 matches 8 bases. The trim removed 2 bases at V and 5 bases at J, leaving 16 bases unmatched. CDR3 length: 17 amino acids. CDR1 and CDR2 (germline): GTSNPN, SVGIG (reference sequence). CDR3 loop: CAWSHAILQGDRTEAFF. The CDR3 DNA reads as TGTGCCTGGAGTCACGCAATACTACAGGGGGATCGGACTGAAGCTTTCTTT.

This clone was detected a few times. For the CDR3, the DNA is TGTGCCAGCAGCCCCGGGACGGCAGCTAACTATGGCTACACCTTC. This gives the protein CASSPGTAANYGYTF. The chain links TRBV7-3 to TRBJ1-2; TRBD1 is a possible D gene (5 bases). Trimming stripped 5 bases from V and 0 bases from J, with 13 bases between. The CDR3 has 15 amino acids. Germline-derived CDR1 and CDR2 are SGHTA and FQGTGA.

CDR3 sequence reads: CASSLSGRMEQPQHF. The CDR3 DNA reads as TGTGCCAGCAGCTTATCGGGCAGAATGGAGCAGCCCCAGCATTTT. The chain carries TRBV7-2 and TRBJ1-5; D gene ambiguous. The germline V and J ends were trimmed by 2 bases and 7 bases, with 15 bases remaining between them. CDR3 length: 15 amino acids. Germline V gene lookup returns CDR1 SGHTA and CDR2 FQGNSA.

Only a few counts were recorded for this clone. The chain has TRBV28 and TRBJ1-1; D might be TRBD1 (5 bases). Germline CDR1 reads MDHEN; CDR2 reads SYDVKM. V was trimmed by 5 bases and J by 4 bases, leaving 17 bases between them. This CDR3 spans 15 amino acids. The CDR3 sequence: CASSMAGRSVTEAFF. The CDR3 DNA follows: TGTGCCAGCAGTATGGCAGGGAGGTCGGTCACTGAAGCTTTCTTT.

This chain joins TRBV28 and TRBJ1-2, with unresolved D. The CDR3 covers 17 residues. Germline V CDR1 and CDR2: MDHEN, SYDVKM. V was shortened by 3 bases and J by 0 bases, with 17 bases between the two germline ends. CDR3 region: CASSFRTWKTSNYGYTF. DNA of the CDR3: TGTGCCAGCAGTTTCCGGACGTGGAAAACCTCTAACTATGGCTACACCTTC.

This clone has only a few counts. This chain connects TRBV30 to TRBJ2-5; 7 bases align to TRBD2. Germline CDR1 reads GTSNPN; CDR2 reads SVGIG (reference sequence). CDR3 length equals 11 residues. J lost 11 bases, V lost 2 bases, and 5 bases had no gene match. The CDR3, as DNA: TGTGCCTGGAGTTTAAGCGGGAAACAGTACTTC. Its translation is CAWSLSGKQYF.

This clone was detected a few times. The chain carries TRBV11-1 and TRBJ1-1; D uncertain. Germline V gives CDR1 SGHAT, CDR2 FQDESV (reference sequence). This CDR3 is built from 14 residues. V lost 1 base to trimming and J lost 2 bases, with 8 bases between them. The CDR3 spells CASSLDYVNTEAFF. CDR3 in DNA: TGTGCCAGCAGCTTAGATTACGTTAACACTGAAGCTTTCTTT.